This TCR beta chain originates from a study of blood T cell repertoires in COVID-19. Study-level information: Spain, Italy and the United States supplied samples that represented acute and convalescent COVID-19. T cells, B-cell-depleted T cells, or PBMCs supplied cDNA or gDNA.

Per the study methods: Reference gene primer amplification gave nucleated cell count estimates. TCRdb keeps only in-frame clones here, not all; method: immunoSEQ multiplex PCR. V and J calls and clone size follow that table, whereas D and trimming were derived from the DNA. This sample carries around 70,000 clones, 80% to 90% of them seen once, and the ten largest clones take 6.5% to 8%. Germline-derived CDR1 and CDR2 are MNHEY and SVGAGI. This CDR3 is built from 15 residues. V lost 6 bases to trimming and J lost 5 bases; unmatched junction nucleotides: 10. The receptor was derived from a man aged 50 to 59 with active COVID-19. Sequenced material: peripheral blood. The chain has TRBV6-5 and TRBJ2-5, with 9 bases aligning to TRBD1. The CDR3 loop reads CASRTGQGDWETQYF. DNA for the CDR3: TGTGCCAGCAGGACGGGACAGGGTGATTGGGAGACCCAGTACTTC.